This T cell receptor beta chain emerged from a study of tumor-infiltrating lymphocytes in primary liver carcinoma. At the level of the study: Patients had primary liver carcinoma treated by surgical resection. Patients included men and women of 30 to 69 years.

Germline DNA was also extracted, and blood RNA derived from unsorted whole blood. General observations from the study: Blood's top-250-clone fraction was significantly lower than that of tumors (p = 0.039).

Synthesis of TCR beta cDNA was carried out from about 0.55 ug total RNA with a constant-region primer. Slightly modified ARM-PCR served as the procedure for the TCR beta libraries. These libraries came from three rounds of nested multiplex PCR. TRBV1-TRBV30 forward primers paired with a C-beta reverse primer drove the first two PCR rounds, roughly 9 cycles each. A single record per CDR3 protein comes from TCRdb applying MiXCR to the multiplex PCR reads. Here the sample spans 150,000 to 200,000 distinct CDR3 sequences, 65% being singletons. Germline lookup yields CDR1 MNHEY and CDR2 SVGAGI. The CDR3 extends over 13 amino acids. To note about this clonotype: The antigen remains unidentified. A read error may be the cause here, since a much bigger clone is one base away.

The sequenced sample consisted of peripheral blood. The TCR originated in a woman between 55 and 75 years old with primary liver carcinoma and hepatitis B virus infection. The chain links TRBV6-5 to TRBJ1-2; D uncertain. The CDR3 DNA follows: TGTGCCAACAGTTTAACGGATAACTATGGCTACACCTTC. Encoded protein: CANSLTDNYGYTF.